The following is a T cell receptor (beta chain) sequence with its context. Recruits, aged roughly 18 to 90 years, lived in 20 to 30 US areas. Cohort placement rested on clinical history that participants reported themselves. Donors in Cohort 3 who had recovered were those with two negative PCRs, healthcare professional clearance, or resolution of their symptoms. The data derive from a study of blood T cell repertoires in COVID-19. The wider study: There were acute and convalescent COVID-19 samples, and they came from the United States, Italy and Spain.

The method was immunoSEQ multiplex PCR; TCRdb's version includes in-frame clones alone and lacks a portion of them. The repertoire holds some 350,000 clones, 80% to 90% seen once, with approximately 1% in the top ten. Germline V lookup: CDR1 SGHTA, CDR2 FQGTGA. Trimming removed 4 bases from V and 4 bases from J; junction bases left unmatched: 5. This CDR3 has 16 amino acids. The sequenced sample was PBMCs or T cells enriched from blood (not recorded which). The genes are TRBV7-3 and TRBJ2-2, with TRBD1 matching 11 bases. The sequence was obtained from a man younger than 35 who had recovered from COVID-19. CDR3 nucleotides: TGTGCCAGCAGCTCCGCCGGGACAGGGGGCACCGGGGAGCTGTTTTTT. Its protein product is CASSSAGTGGTGELFF.